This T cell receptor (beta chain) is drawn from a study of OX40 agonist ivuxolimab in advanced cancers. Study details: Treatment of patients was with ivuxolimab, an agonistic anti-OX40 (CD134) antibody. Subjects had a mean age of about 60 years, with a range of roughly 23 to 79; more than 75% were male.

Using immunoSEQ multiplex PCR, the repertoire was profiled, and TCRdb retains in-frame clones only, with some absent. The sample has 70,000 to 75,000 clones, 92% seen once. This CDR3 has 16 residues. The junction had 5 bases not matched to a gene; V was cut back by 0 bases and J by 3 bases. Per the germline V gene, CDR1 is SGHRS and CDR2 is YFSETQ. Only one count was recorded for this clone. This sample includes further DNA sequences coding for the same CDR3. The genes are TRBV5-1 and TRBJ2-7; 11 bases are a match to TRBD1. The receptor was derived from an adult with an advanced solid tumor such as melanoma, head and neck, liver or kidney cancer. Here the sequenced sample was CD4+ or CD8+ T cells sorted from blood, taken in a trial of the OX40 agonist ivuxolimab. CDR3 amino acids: CASSLGRGTGGYEQYF. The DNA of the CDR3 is TGCGCCAGCAGCTTGGGTCGGGGGACAGGGGGCTACGAGCAGTACTTC.